The clone carrying this T cell receptor (beta chain) was seen only a few times. Its antigen is as yet unknown. Clones were sequenced by immunoSEQ multiplex PCR, and TCRdb holds only the in-frame ones, with some missing. This table holds tens of thousands of clones, 70% to 80% found once. This entry is derived from a study of vaccination effects on CD4 cells after COVID-19. The study, taken as a whole, reports: Marked clonal contraction was seen late after vaccination (in both infection- and vaccine-induced clones).

Germline-derived CDR1 and CDR2 are MNHNS and SASEGT. Trimming at V came to 5 bases and at J to 3 bases, leaving 1 base not matched to a gene. CDR3 length: 12 amino acids. Using viral peptide pools, the ViraFEST assay grew out antigen-specific CD4+ T cells prior to sequencing. Having been cultured for under twelve days, the cells underwent CD4+ T cell isolation. Sample: CD4+ T cells from PBMCs cultured with HCoV-229E spike peptides, taken before COVID-19 vaccination. V is TRBV6-1 and J is TRBJ2-7; 7 bases fit TRBD1. The clonotype comes from a human donor who received a COVID-19 vaccine. CDR3 region: CASSWDSYEQYF. The CDR3 nucleotides are TGTGCCAGCAGTTGGGACAGCTACGAGCAGTACTTC.